A single T cell receptor beta chain is shown here with its context. It lacks a known antigen. Nothing much larger sits one base from this clone, and base qualities are not available. Other DNA variants within this sample encode the same CDR3. This specimen comes from a study of beta chain features in type 1 diabetes (dated by TCRdb to the late 2010s). Study-wide context: No differences in mean age, gender distribution, total cell number or subset yield were found between patients and healthy donors. In the study, TCRB repertoires of sorted circulating CD4+ T cell subsets from recently diagnosed type 1 diabetes patients were compared with those of matched healthy donors. A total of 85 million to 140 million sorted cells were examined across all samples, and a strong correlation was observed between cell number per subset and RNA yield. Regulatory and stem cell-like memory subsets were isolated from only 8 patients and about eight healthy donors, whereas naive and central memory subsets came from all 30 or so donors.

A single peripheral blood draw of about 120 mL on average was collected from each donor into heparinised tubes. Using a panel that included CD45RO, CCR7, CD25, CD127, CD95 and CD27, naive, central memory, regulatory and stem cell-like memory CD4+ T cells were sorted on a BD FACSAria II. Purity was above 95% for every sorted population. PBMCs were isolated immediately by Lymphoprep density gradient centrifugation and stained directly without culture. So that batch effects would be minimized, each experiment stained and sorted samples in pairs, pairing one healthy donor with one patient. All of the isolated RNA was reverse transcribed with the High Capacity cDNA Reverse Transcription Kit, so expressed TCRB transcripts were sequenced. Naive, central memory and regulatory T cell samples underwent deep immunoSEQ sequencing, averaging about 3.57 million total reads per sample. After sorted cells were lysed in RLT buffer, RNA was extracted with DNase-treated RNeasy Micro or Mini kits, with the choice depending on cell number. Each cell subset was processed on its own to prevent cross-contamination, while patient and healthy donor samples were processed together. The immunoSEQ multiplex PCR was used to amplify TCRB sequences from cDNA, yielding 87-bp fragments that span the CDR3 region. Sequencing of the amplicons was done on the Illumina HiSeq platform. In the authors' own workflow: PCR bias was corrected computationally using synthetic template baselines, and reads within Hamming distance 2 were collapsed, with unmergeable singletons discarded. Reads were aligned to IMGT to assign V, D and J genes, CDR3 length, and insertions or deletions at six rearrangement sites. Within each subset, clonotype counts were normalized to sorted cell number, after which true diversity and Gini coefficients were computed with the tcR R package. The overlap coefficient, calculated on TCRB nucleotide sequences, was used to quantify repertoire sharing. TCRdb provides this immuneACCESS table in a form limited to in-frame rearrangements. Some clones are lacking; in checked studies, under half of them reflect an unresolved V gene, and why the rest are absent is not known. For V, J and clone size, that table is used; D and trimming come from the DNA. A total of more than 300,000 clones appear in this sample, around 9.6% of them only once. 0.55% to 0.75% of the sample is taken by the ten largest.

The CDR3 starts with the cysteine, ends with the phenylalanine, and has 12 residues. The entry retains the CDR3 DNA only, 36 bases that are in frame from base 1. According to the germline V gene (reference sequence), CDR1 reads SEHNR and CDR2 reads FQNEAQ. V lost 1 base and J lost 5 bases; the stretch between them is 5 bases long. Broader findings and caveats from the paper: A moderate but significant shortening of TCRB CDR3 length was observed in type 1 diabetes patients in all four CD4+ subsets. Shorter templates might have been favored by PCR, but patient and control samples were amplified and corrected together, so both groups would have been affected equally by any skew. Because the HLA sub-analyses included only small numbers of individuals, any influence of HLA type on TCRB rearrangement was left unresolved. At VDJ recombination sites, type 1 diabetes patients had fewer insertions and more deleted nucleotides, which implies abnormalities in thymic rearrangement. The naive, central memory and regulatory TCRB repertoires appeared to resemble one another more closely among patients than among healthy donors. Sequencing cDNA rather than genomic DNA could over-represent highly expressing activated cells, although activation and CD3 levels did not differ between groups.

Recombination connected TRBV7-9 to TRBJ1-2; there is no confident call for the D gene. This TCR was sampled from a man aged 25-40 years with type 1 diabetes. Sequenced: central memory CD4+ T cells from blood. The nucleotides are TGTGCCAGCAGCTTAGAGGGTTATGGCTACACCTTC. This codes for CASSLEGYGYTF.